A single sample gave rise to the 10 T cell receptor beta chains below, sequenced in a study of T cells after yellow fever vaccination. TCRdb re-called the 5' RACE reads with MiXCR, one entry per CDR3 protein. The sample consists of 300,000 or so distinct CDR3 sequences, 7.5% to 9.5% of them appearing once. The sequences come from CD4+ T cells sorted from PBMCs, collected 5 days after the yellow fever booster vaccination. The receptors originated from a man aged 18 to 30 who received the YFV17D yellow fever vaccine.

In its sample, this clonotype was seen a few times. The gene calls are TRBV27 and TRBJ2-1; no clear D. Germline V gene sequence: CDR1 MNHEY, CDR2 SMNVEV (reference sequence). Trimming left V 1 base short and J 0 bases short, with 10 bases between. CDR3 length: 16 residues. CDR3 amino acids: CASSLYGASSYNEQFF. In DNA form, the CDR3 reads TGTGCCAGCAGTTTATACGGCGCGAGCTCCTACAATGAGCAGTTCTTC.

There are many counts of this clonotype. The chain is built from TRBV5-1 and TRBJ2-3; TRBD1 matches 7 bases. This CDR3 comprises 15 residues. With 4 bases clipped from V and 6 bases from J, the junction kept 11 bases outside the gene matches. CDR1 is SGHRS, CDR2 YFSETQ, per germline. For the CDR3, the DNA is TGCGCCAGCAGCCAGGGGGTAGGGAGCGGCGATACGCAGTATTTT. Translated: CASSQGVGSGDTQYF.

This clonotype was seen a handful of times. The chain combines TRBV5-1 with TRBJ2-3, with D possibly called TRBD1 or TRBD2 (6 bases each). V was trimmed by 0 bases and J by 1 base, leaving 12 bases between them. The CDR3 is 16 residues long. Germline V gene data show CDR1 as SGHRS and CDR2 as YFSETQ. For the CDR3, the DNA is TGCGCCAGCAGCTTGGGGGGGGCGCGAGGCACAGATACGCAGTATTTT. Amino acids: CASSLGGARGTDTQYF.

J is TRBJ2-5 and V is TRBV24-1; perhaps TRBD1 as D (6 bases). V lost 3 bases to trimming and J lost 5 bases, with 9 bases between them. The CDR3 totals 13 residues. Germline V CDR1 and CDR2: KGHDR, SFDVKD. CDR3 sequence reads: CATSDGGSETQYF. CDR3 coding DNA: TGTGCCACCAGTGATGGGGGCAGCGAGACCCAGTACTTC.

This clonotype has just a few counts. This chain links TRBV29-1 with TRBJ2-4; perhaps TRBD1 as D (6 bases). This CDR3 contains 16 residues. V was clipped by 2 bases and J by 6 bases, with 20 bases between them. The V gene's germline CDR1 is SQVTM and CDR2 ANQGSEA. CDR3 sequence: CSVERHPDSGGNIQYF. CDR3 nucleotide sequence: TGCAGCGTTGAAAGGCACCCGGACAGTGGGGGAAACATTCAGTACTTC.

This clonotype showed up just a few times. CDR3 in amino acids: CSARAGAMNTEAFF. The CDR3 DNA reads TGCAGTGCTAGAGCTGGAGCCATGAACACTGAAGCTTTCTTT. The V gene is TRBV20-1, the J gene TRBJ1-1; D not resolved. The CDR3 is 14 amino acids. In germline, CDR1 is DFQATT, CDR2 SNEGSKA (reference sequence). The V and J ends lost 1 base and 0 bases respectively, with 9 bases between them.

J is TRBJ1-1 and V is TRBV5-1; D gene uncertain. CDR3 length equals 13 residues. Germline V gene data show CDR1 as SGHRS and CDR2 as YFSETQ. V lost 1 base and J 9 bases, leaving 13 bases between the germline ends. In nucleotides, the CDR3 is TGCGCCAGCAGCTTGTTTTCCACCCAGCAAGCTTTCTTT. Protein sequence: CASSLFSTQQAFF. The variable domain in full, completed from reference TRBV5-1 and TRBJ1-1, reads KAGVTQTPRYLIKTRGQQVTLSCSPISGHRSVSWYQQTPGQGLQFLFEYFSETQRNKGNFPGRFSGRQFSNSRSEMNVSTLELGDSALYLCASSLFSTQQAFFGQGTRLTVV.

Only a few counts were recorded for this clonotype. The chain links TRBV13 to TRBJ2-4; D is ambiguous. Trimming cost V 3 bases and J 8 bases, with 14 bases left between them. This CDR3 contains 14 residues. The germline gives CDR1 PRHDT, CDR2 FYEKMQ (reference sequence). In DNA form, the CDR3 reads TGTGCCAGCAGCTTTTTCTCTAATAGGGACATTCAGTACTTC. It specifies CASSFFSNRDIQYF. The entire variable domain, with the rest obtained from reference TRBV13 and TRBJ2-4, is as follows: AAGVIQSPRHLIKEKRETATLKCYPIPRHDTVYWYQQGPGQDPQFLISFYEKMQSDKGSIPDRFSAQQFSDYHSELNMSSLELGDSALYFCASSFFSNRDIQYFGAGTRLSVL.

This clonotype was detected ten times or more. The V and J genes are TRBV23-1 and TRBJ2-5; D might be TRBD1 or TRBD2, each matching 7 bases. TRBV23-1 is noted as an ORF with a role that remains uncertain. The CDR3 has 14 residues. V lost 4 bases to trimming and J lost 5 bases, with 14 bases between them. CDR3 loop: CASSRHRGGETQYF. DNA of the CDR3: TGCGCCAGCAGTCGACACAGGGGAGGGGAGACCCAGTACTTC.

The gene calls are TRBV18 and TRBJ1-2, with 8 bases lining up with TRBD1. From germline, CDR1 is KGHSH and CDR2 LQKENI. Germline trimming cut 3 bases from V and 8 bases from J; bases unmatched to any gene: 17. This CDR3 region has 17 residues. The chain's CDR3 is CASSPTRPGQAMKGYTF. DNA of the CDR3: TGTGCCAGCTCACCCACACGACCGGGACAGGCGATGAAGGGCTACACCTTC.